This T cell receptor (beta chain) was profiled in a study of T-cell memory formation after mild COVID-19. Study-level results: The finding that pre-infection memory included some responding clones suggested that cross-reactive memory joined. Still unconfirmed is whether the second-wave clones peaking on day 37 recognized SARS-CoV-2.

Germline CDR1 SEHNR, CDR2 FQNEAQ (reference sequence). Trimming shortened V by 1 base and J by 3 bases, and 10 bases separated the two germline ends. The length of the CDR3 is 14 residues. In regard to this clonotype: Antigen: not known.

From the 5' RACE reads, TCRdb called clonotypes with MiXCR, one entry per CDR3 protein. The sample yields around 450,000 distinct CDR3 sequences, around 19% seen once. This sequence originates from an adult woman who had mild COVID-19 (a few samples of this study predate the infection). Cell type and time point are not known. The sequenced material came from PBMCs or a T cell subset sorted from them (not recorded which). V gene TRBV7-9 combines with J gene TRBJ2-7, with D possibly matching TRBD1 (6 bases). The CDR3 DNA reads TGTGCCAGCAGCTTAGGAGGGACAATCTACGAGCAGTACTTC. Translating it yields CASSLGGTIYEQYF.